A single sample gave rise to the 24 T cell receptor beta chains below, sequenced in a study of T cells in Graves' hyperthyroidism and ophthalmopathy. Amplified regions were TCR beta CDR3 sequences from RNA transcripts. HTBI primers were the set used in a first-round RT-PCR of the TCR CDR3. TCRdb re-called the multiplex PCR reads through MiXCR, storing one row per CDR3 protein. The data contain just over 550,000 distinct CDR3 sequences, under 60% of them singletons. Sequencing used peripheral blood or thyroid tissue (not recorded which). The receptors stem from a woman in her late teens or twenties with Graves' hyperthyroidism.

V gene TRBV10-3 combines with J gene TRBJ1-1; weak D call: TRBD1 (5 bases). The germline gives CDR1 ENHRY, CDR2 SYGVKD. The CDR3 consists of 13 residues. V was cut by 3 bases and J by 6 bases, with 11 bases left in between. The CDR3 sequence: CAISDGREPEAFF. The CDR3 DNA sequence: TGTGCCATCAGTGACGGCAGGGAACCTGAAGCTTTCTTT.

This clonotype has at least ten counts. The V gene is TRBV2, the J gene TRBJ1-5; D ambiguous. There are 14 residues in the CDR3. V was clipped by 10 bases and J by 3 bases, with 16 bases between them. Germline V CDR1 and CDR2: SNHLY, FYNNEI. The CDR3 nucleotides read TGTGCCACCGAAGAAGGGTATACCAATCAGCCCCAGCATTTT. Residues: CATEEGYTNQPQHF.

The chain links TRBV7-2 to TRBJ2-5; D is perhaps TRBD1 (5 bases). The germline gives CDR1 SGHTA, CDR2 FQGNSA. The ends were cut back, 5 bases at V and 14 bases at J, with 21 bases in the middle. CDR3 size: 13 residues. CDR3 DNA: TGTGCCAGCAGCGTCAGGACACAAGAGACCCTCTACTTC. Translation gives CASSVRTQETLYF. The full variable domain, completed using reference TRBV7-2 and TRBJ2-5, is GAGVSQSPSNKVTEKGKDVELRCDPISGHTALYWYRQSLGQGLEFLIYFQGNSAPDKSGLPSDRFSAERTGGSVSTLTIQRTQQEDSAVYLCASSVRTQETLYFGPGTRLLVL.

This clonotype was found once. Lacking the conserved final phenylalanine or tryptophan, this CDR3 likely reflects a read error. This sequence joins TRBV2 and TRBJ1-2; the match to TRBD1 covers 10 bases. Germline V gives CDR1 SNHLY, CDR2 FYNNEI. This CDR3 contains 16 residues. Here the CDR3 DNA reads TGTGCCAGCAGCGAAGGGCCCGGGACAGGGGACTATGGCTACACCCTC. Amino acids: CASSEGPGTGDYGYTL.

This clonotype has only a few counts. The V call is TRBV7-6, the J call TRBJ1-2; the D gene is possibly TRBD1 (5 bases). Trimming cost V 5 bases and J 2 bases, with 15 bases left between them. The length of the CDR3 is 15 residues. Germline V gene sequence: CDR1 SGHVS, CDR2 FNYEAQ. CDR3 protein: CASSPRDRSNYGYTF. Here the CDR3 DNA reads TGTGCCAGCAGCCCCCGGGACCGGTCGAACTATGGCTACACCTTC.

This clonotype was seen more than once but under ten times. V is TRBV7-8 and J is TRBJ1-5; maybe TRBD1 (6 bases). V gave up 1 base and J gave up 7 bases, with 14 bases separating them. CDR3 length equals 15 residues. Germline CDR1 is SGHVS and CDR2 is FQNEAQ. The CDR3 nucleotides are TGTGCCAGCAGCTTAGTGGCGGGGGGCGGGCAGCCCCAGCATTTT. It encodes CASSLVAGGGQPQHF. The complete variable domain, with remaining parts taken from reference TRBV7-8 and TRBJ1-5, reads GAGVSQSPRYKVAKRGQDVALRCDPISGHVSLFWYQQALGQGPEFLTYFQNEAQLDKSGLPSDRFFAERPEGSVSTLKIQRTQQEDSAVYLCASSLVAGGGQPQHFGDGTRLSIL.

This clonotype has just a few counts. J is TRBJ2-5 and V is TRBV20-1; 8 positions match TRBD1. The V segment lost 2 bases and the J segment 4 bases; nucleotides outside the gene matches: 3. The CDR3 has 13 residues. Germline-derived CDR1 and CDR2 are DFQATT and SNEGSKA (reference sequence). The CDR3 loop is CSARHTGGETQYF. The CDR3 bases are TGCAGTGCTAGACACACAGGGGGAGAGACCCAGTACTTC.

There are many counts of this clonotype. This sequence joins TRBV2 and TRBJ1-5; weak D call: TRBD1 (5 bases). CDR3 length: 14 residues. Germline CDR1 is SNHLY and CDR2 is FYNNEI. Trimming removed 3 bases from V and 5 bases from J, with 11 bases in between. The CDR3 DNA reads as TGTGCCAGCAGTGATCAGGGTCGGGATCAGCCCCAGCATTTT. Encoded protein: CASSDQGRDQPQHF.

CDR3 sequence: CAISVGYYNSPLHF. DNA of the CDR3: TGTGCCATCAGTGTCGGGTACTATAATTCACCCCTCCACTTT. The chain combines TRBV10-3 with TRBJ1-6; D not resolved. CDR3 length: 14 amino acids. V gave up 4 bases and J gave up 3 bases, with 7 bases separating them. Looked up from germline, CDR1 is ENHRY and CDR2 is SYGVKD.

This clonotype was observed at least ten times. The gene calls are TRBV2 and TRBJ1-5; tentative D call: TRBD1 (6 bases). The germline gives CDR1 SNHLY, CDR2 FYNNEI. V lost 6 bases and J 4 bases, leaving 10 bases between the germline ends. CDR3 length: 13 amino acids. The CDR3 here is CASRDSQNQPQHF. The CDR3 DNA sequence: TGTGCCAGCAGGGACAGCCAAAATCAGCCCCAGCATTTT.

Worth noting for this clonotype: The CDR3 ends on some other residue instead of the conserved phenylalanine or tryptophan, so this is likely a read error. The DNA is omitted, as the CDR3 cannot be located on it reliably, and the CDR3 follows TCRdb's listing. This chain joins TRBV19 and TRBJ2-6. A total of 10 residues make up the CDR3, ends included. Germline lookup yields CDR1 LNHDA and CDR2 SQIVND (reference sequence). This CDR3 reads CASSYSLLNT.

This clonotype was seen repeatedly, ten times or more. This chain uses TRBV7-6 with TRBJ2-2; D possibly corresponds to TRBD1 (5 bases). CDR1 is SGHVS, CDR2 FNYEAQ, per germline. The CDR3 has 15 amino acids. V was cut by 2 bases and J by 4 bases, with 11 bases left in between. The CDR3 region is CASSLLQGGTGELFF. In DNA, the CDR3 is TGTGCCAGCAGCTTATTGCAGGGTGGCACCGGGGAGCTGTTTTTT.

Note on this clonotype: The CDR3 end shows no conserved phenylalanine or tryptophan, and so a read error is likely. V gene TRBV10-3 combines with J gene TRBJ1-5; unclear D gene. Germline V CDR1 and CDR2: ENHRY, SYGVKD. Trimming took 4 bases from V and 5 from J, leaving 6 bases between them. The CDR3 covers 12 residues. CDR3: CAISGQDQPQHL. The CDR3 DNA is TGTGCCATCAGTGGGCAGGATCAGCCCCAGCATCTT.

This clonotype was seen once. This chain uses TRBV19 with TRBJ1-4; TRBD1 matches at 8 bases. J lost 7 bases, V lost 5 bases, and 12 bases had no gene match. CDR3 size: 16 residues. Germline CDR1 LNHDA, CDR2 SQIVND (reference sequence). Written as DNA, the CDR3 is TGTGCCAGTAGTTATGGGGTCAGGGGGCTAGGTGAAAAACTGTTTTTT. Protein product: CASSYGVRGLGEKLFF.

J is TRBJ2-5 and V is TRBV20-1; 10 bases align to TRBD1. CDR1 and CDR2 (germline): DFQATT, SNEGSKA (reference sequence). This CDR3 contains 13 residues. Losses at the gene ends were 6 bases for V and 2 bases for J; bases not matched to a gene: 3. The CDR3 bases are TGCAGTGCCGGGACAGGGGCTCAAGAGACCCAGTACTTC. Translated, it gives CSAGTGAQETQYF.

In DNA, the CDR3 is TGTGCCACCAGTGACGCTGCGGACAGGGTGGATGGCTACACCTTC. This translates into CATSDAADRVDGYTF. This chain links TRBV24-1 with TRBJ1-2, with TRBD1 identical over 8 bases. The CDR3 has 15 residues. V shed 4 bases, J shed 6 bases, and the junction held 9 bases outside the gene matches. The germline gives CDR1 KGHDR, CDR2 SFDVKD.

A word on this clonotype: An end of the junction differs from the germline gene, which may be a read error. The chain links TRBV20-1 to TRBJ2-5, with 9 bases fitting TRBD2. The CDR3 is made up of 15 amino acids. Germline V gives CDR1 DFQATT, CDR2 SNEGSKA (reference sequence). Here the CDR3 DNA reads TGCAGTGCTGGAGACCCTAGCGGGATCCAAGAGACCCAGTACTTC. This encodes CSAGDPSGIQETQYF.

The chain is built from TRBV7-6 and TRBJ1-5, with D unclear. The CDR3 sequence is 15 residues long. The germline CDR1 and CDR2 sequences are SGHVS and FNYEAQ. With 2 bases removed from V and 3 bases from J, the gap between germline ends came to 11 bases. This CDR3 reads CASSLRSGYNQPQHF. CDR3 coding DNA: TGTGCCAGCAGCTTAAGGTCTGGTTACAATCAGCCCCAGCATTTT.

Only a few counts were recorded for this clonotype. This sequence joins TRBV29-1 and TRBJ2-7; TRBD2 matches at 9 bases. The CDR3 loop spans 16 amino acids. Germline V gene data show CDR1 as SQVTM and CDR2 as ANQGSEA. V lost 1 base, J lost 2 bases, and 9 bases stayed unmatched. The CDR3 protein is CSVEGLAGRSPYEQYF. The CDR3 DNA is TGCAGCGTTGAAGGTCTAGCGGGAAGGAGCCCCTACGAGCAGTACTTC.

This chain uses TRBV12-3 or TRBV12-4 with TRBJ1-2, with 7 bases identical to TRBD1. V lost 4 bases, J lost 3 bases, and 5 bases stayed unmatched. There are 14 residues in the CDR3. In nucleotides, the CDR3 is TGTGCCAGCAGTTATGCAGGGGGAGACTATGGCTACACCTTC. Protein: CASSYAGGDYGYTF.

The rearrangement links TRBV7-9 to TRBJ2-2; D is unclear. This CDR3 is 13 amino acids long. The ends were cut back, 5 bases at V and 6 bases at J, with 10 bases in the middle. The germline V gene encodes CDR1 SEHNR and CDR2 FQNEAQ (reference sequence). The CDR3 nucleotides read TGTGCCAGCAGCGCTTCGGGCTCCGGGGAGCTGTTTTTT. The encoded protein is CASSASGSGELFF. The full variable domain, completed using reference TRBV7-9 and TRBJ2-2, is DTGVSQNPRHKITKRGQNVTFRCDPISEHNRLYWYRQTLGQGPEFLTYFQNEAQLEKSRLLSDRFSAERPKGSFSTLEIQRTEQGDSAMYLCASSASGSGELFFGEGSRLTVL.

This chain links TRBV15 with TRBJ1-4; no reliable D call. V was pared by 3 bases and J by 2 bases, with 7 bases between. The CDR3 is made up of 14 amino acids. The V gene's germline CDR1 is LNHNV and CDR2 YYDKDF (reference sequence). The CDR3 spells CATSSDATNEKLFF. CDR3 DNA sequence: TGTGCCACCAGCAGTGACGCCACTAATGAAAAACTGTTTTTT.

The rearrangement uses TRBV25-1 and TRBJ2-7; D might be TRBD2 (6 bases). The CDR3 extends over 16 amino acids. Looked up from germline, CDR1 is MGHDK and CDR2 is SYGVNS. CDR3 region: CASGLVLNRESNEQYF. Here the CDR3 DNA reads TGTGCTAGTGGTTTGGTACTAAATCGGGAGTCGAACGAGCAGTACTTC.

This clonotype has at least ten counts. The genes are TRBV7-9 and TRBJ1-5; no firm D call. The V and J ends lost 2 bases and 3 bases respectively, with 5 bases between them. CDR1 is SEHNR, CDR2 FQNEAQ, per germline (reference sequence). This CDR3 is 13 amino acids long. The CDR3 sequence is CASSLTYNQPQHF. The CDR3 nucleotides read TGTGCCAGCAGCTTAACGTACAATCAGCCCCAGCATTTT.